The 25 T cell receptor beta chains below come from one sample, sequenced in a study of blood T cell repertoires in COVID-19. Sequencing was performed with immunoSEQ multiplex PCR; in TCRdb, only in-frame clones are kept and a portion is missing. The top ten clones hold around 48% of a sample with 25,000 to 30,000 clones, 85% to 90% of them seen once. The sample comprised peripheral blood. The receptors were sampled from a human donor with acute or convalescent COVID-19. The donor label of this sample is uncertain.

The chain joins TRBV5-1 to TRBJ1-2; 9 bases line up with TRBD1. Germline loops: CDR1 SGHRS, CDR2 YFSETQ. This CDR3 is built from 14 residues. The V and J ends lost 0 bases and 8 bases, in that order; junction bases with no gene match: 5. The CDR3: CASSLDRGPGGYTF. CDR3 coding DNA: TGCGCCAGCAGCTTGGACAGGGGGCCGGGGGGCTACACCTTC.

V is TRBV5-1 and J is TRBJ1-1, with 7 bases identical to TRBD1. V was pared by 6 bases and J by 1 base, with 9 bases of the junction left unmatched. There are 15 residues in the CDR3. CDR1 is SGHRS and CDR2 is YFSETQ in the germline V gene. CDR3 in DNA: TGCGCCAGCAAAAGGGGGCACCTCGAGAACACTGAAGCTTTCTTT. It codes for CASKRGHLENTEAFF.

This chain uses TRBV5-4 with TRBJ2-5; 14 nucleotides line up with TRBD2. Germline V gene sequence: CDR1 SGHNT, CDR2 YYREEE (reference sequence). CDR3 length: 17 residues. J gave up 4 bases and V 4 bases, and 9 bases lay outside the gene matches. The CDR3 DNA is TGTGCCAGCAGCCCTAAGACTAGCGGGGGGGCGATAGAGACCCAGTACTTC. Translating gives CASSPKTSGGAIETQYF.

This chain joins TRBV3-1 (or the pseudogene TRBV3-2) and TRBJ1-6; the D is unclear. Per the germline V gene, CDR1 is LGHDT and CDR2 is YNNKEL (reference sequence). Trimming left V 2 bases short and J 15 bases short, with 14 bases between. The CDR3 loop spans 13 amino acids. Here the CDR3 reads CASSQWEAPFLHF. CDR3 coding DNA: TGTGCCAGCAGCCAATGGGAGGCCCCCTTCCTCCACTTT.

CDR3 in amino acids: CASSAGLQETQYF. DNA for the CDR3: TGCGCCAGCAGCGCGGGACTTCAAGAGACCCAGTACTTC. The V call is TRBV5-1, the J call TRBJ2-5; D possibly corresponds to TRBD2 (6 bases). The CDR3 is made up of 13 amino acids. Per germline, CDR1 SGHRS and CDR2 YFSETQ. The V gene lost 4 bases and the J gene lost 2 bases, with 9 bases spanning the gap.

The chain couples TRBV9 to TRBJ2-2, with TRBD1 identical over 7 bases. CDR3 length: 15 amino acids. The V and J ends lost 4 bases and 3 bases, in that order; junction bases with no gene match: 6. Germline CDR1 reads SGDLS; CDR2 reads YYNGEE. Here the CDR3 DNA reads TGTGCCAGCAGCCCAGAAGGGGGCCACACCGGGGAGCTGTTTTTT. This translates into CASSPEGGHTGELFF.

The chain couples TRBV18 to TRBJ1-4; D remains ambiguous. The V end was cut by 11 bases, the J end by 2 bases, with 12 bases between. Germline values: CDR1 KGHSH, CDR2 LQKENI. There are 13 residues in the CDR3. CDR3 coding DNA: TGTGCCTCGAGAGGGAATACTAATGAAAAACTGTTTTTT. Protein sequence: CASRGNTNEKLFF.

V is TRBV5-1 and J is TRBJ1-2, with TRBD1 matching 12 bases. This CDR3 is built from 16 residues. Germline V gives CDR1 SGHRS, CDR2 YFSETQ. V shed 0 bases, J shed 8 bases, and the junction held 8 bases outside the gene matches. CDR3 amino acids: CASSLAMGQGARGYTF. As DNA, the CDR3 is TGCGCCAGCAGCTTGGCCATGGGACAGGGGGCGCGGGGCTACACCTTC.

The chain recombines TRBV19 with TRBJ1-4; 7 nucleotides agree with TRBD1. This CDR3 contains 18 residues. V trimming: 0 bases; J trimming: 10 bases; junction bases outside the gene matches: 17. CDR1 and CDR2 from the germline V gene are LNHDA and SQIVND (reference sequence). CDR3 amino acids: CASSIDRVGATGPGKLFF. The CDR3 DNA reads TGTGCCAGTAGTATAGATCGCGTCGGGGCGACAGGGCCGGGAAAACTGTTTTTT.

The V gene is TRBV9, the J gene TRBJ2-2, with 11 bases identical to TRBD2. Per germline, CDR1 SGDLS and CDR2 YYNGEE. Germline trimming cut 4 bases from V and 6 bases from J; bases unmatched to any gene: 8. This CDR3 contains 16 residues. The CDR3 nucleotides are TGTGCCAGCAGCTTAACGACTAGCGGGGCGGCCGGGGAGCTGTTTTTT. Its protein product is CASSLTTSGAAGELFF.

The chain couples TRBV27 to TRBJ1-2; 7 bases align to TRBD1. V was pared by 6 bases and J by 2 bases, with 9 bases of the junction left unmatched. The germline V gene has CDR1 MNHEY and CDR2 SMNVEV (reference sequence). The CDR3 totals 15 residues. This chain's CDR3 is CASREARDRNYGYTF. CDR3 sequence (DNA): TGTGCCAGCAGGGAAGCGAGGGACAGAAACTATGGCTACACCTTC.

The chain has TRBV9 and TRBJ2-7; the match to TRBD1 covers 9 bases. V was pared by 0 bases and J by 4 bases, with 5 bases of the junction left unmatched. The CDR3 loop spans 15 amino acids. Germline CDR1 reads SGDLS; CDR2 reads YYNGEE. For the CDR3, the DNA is TGTGCCAGCAGCGTAGGACCGGGACAGGGATACGAGCAGTACTTC. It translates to CASSVGPGQGYEQYF.

DNA of the CDR3: TGTGCCAGTAGTTCCCTCGGTTCGAACACCGGGGAGCTGTTTTTT. Translated: CASSSLGSNTGELFF. This chain connects TRBV19 to TRBJ2-2; D gene ambiguous. The CDR3 totals 15 residues. Per the germline V gene, CDR1 is LNHDA and CDR2 is SQIVND (reference sequence). Deletions cut 5 bases from V and 0 bases from J, with 10 bases between.

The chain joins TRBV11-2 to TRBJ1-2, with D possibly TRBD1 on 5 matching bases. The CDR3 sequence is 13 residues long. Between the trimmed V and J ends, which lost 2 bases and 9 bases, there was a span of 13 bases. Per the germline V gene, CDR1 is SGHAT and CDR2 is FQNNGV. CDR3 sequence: CASSLFGGESYTF. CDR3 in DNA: TGTGCCAGCAGCTTATTCGGAGGGGAGAGCTACACCTTC.

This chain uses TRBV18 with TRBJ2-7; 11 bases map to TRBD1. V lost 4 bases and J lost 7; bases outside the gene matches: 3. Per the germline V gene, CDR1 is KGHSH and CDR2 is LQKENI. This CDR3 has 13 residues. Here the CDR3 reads CASSQDRGREQYF. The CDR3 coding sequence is TGTGCCAGCTCACAGGACAGGGGGCGGGAGCAGTACTTC. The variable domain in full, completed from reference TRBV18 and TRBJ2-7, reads NAGVMQNPRHLVRRRGQEARLRCSPMKGHSHVYWYRQLPEEGLKFMVYLQKENIIDESGMPKERFSAEFPKEGPSILRIQQVVRGDSAAYFCASSQDRGREQYFGPGTRLTVT.

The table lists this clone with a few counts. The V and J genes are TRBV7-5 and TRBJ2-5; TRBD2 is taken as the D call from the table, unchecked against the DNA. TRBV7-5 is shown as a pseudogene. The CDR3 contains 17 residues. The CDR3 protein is CARSPRGLAGPWETQYF. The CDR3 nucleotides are TGTGCCAGAAGCCCGCGGGGGTTAGCGGGGCCCTGGGAGACCCAGTACTTC.

The CDR3 sequence: CASSLRAPAAADTQYF. The CDR3 DNA is TGTGCCAGCAGTTTAAGGGCTCCAGCGGCGGCAGATACGCAGTATTTT. The chain links TRBV27 to TRBJ2-3; maybe TRBD2 (5 bases). The V gene lost 2 bases and the J gene lost 4 bases, with 16 bases spanning the gap. The CDR3 sequence is 16 residues long. Per the germline V gene, CDR1 is MNHEY and CDR2 is SMNVEV (reference sequence).

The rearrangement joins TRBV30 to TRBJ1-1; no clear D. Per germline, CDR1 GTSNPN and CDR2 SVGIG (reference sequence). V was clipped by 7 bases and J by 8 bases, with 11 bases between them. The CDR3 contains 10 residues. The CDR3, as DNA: TGTGCCTCTGCAGGCCAGGAAGCTTTCTTT. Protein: CASAGQEAFF.

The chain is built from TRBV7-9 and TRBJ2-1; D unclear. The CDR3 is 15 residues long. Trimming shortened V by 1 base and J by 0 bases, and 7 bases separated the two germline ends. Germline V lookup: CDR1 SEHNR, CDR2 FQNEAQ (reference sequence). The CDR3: CASSLEPSSYNEQFF. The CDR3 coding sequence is TGTGCCAGCAGCTTAGAGCCTAGCTCCTACAATGAGCAGTTCTTC.

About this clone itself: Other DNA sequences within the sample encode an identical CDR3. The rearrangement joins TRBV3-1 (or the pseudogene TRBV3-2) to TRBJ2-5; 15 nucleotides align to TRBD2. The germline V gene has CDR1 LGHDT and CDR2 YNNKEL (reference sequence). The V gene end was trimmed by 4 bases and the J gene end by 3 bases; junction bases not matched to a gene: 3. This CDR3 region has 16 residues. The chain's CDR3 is CASSPGLAGGEETQYF. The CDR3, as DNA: TGTGCCAGCAGCCCGGGACTAGCGGGGGGTGAAGAGACCCAGTACTTC.

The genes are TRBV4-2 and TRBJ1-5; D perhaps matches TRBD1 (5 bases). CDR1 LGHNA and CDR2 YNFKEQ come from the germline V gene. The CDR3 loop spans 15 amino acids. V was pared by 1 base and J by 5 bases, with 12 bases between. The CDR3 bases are TGTGCCAGCAGCCAAGTGCAGGGTTGGGATCAGCCCCAGCATTTT. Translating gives CASSQVQGWDQPQHF.

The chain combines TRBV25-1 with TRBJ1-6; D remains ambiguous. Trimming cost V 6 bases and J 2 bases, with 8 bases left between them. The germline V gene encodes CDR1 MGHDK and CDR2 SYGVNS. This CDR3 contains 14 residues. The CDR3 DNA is TGTGCCAGCAGCCGGGAGCCCTATAATTCACCCCTCCACTTT. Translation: CASSREPYNSPLHF.

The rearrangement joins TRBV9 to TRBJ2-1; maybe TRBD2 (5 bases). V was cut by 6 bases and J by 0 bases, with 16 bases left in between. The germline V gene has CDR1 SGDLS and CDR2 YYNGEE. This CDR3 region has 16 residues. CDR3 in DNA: TGTGCCAGCACTAGCTCTCCAACGAGCTCCTACAATGAGCAGTTCTTC. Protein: CASTSSPTSSYNEQFF.

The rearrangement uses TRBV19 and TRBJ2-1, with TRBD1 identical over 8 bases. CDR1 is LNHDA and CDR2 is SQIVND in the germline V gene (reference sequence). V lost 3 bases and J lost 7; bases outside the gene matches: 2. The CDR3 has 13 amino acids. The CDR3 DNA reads TGTGCCAGTAGTATCCGACAGGGGAATGAGCAGTTCTTC. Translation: CASSIRQGNEQFF.

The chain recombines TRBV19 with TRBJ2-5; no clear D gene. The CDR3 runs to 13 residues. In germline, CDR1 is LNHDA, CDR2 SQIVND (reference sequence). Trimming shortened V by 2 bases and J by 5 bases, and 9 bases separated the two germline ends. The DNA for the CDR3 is TGTGCCAGTAGTATACTAGGCTGGGAGACCCAGTACTTC. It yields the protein CASSILGWETQYF.